This T cell receptor beta chain was captured in a study of blood T cell repertoires in COVID-19. Assay: immunoSEQ multiplex PCR; the TCRdb copy retains only in-frame clones and omits some. The profile covers 280,000 or so clones, with 90% appearing a single time and approximately 1.5% taken by the ten largest. Self-reported history from a screening survey and questionnaire set each donor's cohort. Germline values: CDR1 SGHKS, CDR2 YYEKEE (reference sequence). V was pared by 4 bases and J by 7 bases, with 21 bases between. The CDR3 sequence is 17 residues long. The receptor's source is a woman younger than 30 with acute COVID-19. The genes are TRBV5-5 and TRBJ1-6, with a tentative D call TRBD1 (6 bases). Specimen: PBMCs or T cells enriched from blood (not recorded which). CDR3 nucleotides: TGTGCCAGCAGCCCGTGGCAGGCAGGGACATCAAATTCACCCCTCCACTTT. This encodes CASSPWQAGTSNSPLHF.